The T cell receptor beta chain under discussion was sequenced for a study of blood T cell repertoires in COVID-19. In its sample, this clone was seen many times. Profiled with immunoSEQ multiplex PCR; TCRdb holds only in-frame clones, not every one. The table shows about 200,000 clones, with just over 85% occurring only once. V was shortened by 6 bases and J by 4 bases, with 12 bases between the two germline ends. In germline, CDR1 is MNHEY, CDR2 SMNVEV (reference sequence). This CDR3 spans 13 amino acids. This clonotype originated in a man aged 45-65 years with acute or convalescent COVID-19. V and J are TRBV27 and TRBJ1-2; the D gene is possibly TRBD1 (6 bases). The sequenced sample was peripheral blood. The CDR3 DNA is TGTGCCAGCAGCACAGGGTCCTTCTATGGCTACACCTTC. Protein sequence: CASSTGSFYGYTF.